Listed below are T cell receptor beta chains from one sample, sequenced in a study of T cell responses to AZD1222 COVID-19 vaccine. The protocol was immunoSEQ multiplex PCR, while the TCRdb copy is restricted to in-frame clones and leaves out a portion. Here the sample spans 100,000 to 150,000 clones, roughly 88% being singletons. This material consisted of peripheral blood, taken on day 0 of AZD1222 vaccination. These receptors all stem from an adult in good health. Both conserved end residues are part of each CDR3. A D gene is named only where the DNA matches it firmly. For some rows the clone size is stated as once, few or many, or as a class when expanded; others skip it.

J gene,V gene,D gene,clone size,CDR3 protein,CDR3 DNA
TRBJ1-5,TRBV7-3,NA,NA,CASSLAQGQPQHF,TGTGCCAGCAGCTTAGCCCAAGGTCAGCCCCAGCATTTT
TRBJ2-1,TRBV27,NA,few,CASRAPEDEQFF,TGTGCCAGCAGAGCCCCAGAGGATGAGCAGTTCTTC
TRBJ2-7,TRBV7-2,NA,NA,CASSSWTGTTYEQYF,TGTGCCAGCAGCTCGTGGACCGGGACAACATACGAGCAGTACTTC
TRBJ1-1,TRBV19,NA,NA,CASTQVNTEAFF,TGTGCCAGTACCCAAGTGAACACTGAAGCTTTCTTT
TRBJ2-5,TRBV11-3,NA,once,CASSFSDFGETQYF,TGTGCCAGCAGCTTCTCTGACTTTGGAGAGACCCAGTACTTC
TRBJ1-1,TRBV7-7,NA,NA,CASSPLSAVEAFF,TGTGCCAGCAGCCCCCTTTCGGCAGTCGAAGCTTTCTTT
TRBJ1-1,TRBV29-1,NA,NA,CSVLGVVETEAFF,TGCAGCGTTTTGGGGGTTGTAGAGACTGAAGCTTTCTTT
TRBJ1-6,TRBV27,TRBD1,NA,CASTWTGVDNSPLHF,TGTGCCAGCACTTGGACAGGAGTAGATAATTCACCCCTCCACTTT
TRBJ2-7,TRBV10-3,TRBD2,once,CAISVLASTYEQYF,TGTGCCATCAGTGTACTAGCGAGTACCTACGAGCAGTACTTC
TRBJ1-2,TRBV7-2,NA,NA,CASSLVRVNGGYTF,TGTGCCAGCAGCTTAGTTAGGGTTAATGGAGGCTACACCTTC
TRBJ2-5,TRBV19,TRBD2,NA,CASSMGLAAQETQYF,TGTGCCAGTAGTATGGGACTAGCGGCCCAAGAGACCCAGTACTTC
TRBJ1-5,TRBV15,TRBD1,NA,CATSGGTGVQPQHF,TGTGCCACCAGCGGAGGGACAGGGGTTCAGCCCCAGCATTTT
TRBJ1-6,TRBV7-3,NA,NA,CASSLTPQINSPLHF,TGTGCCAGCAGCTTAACGCCCCAGATTAATTCACCCCTCCACTTT